The 6 T cell receptor beta chains in this list originate from one sample, sequenced in a study of early T cells in non-severe SARS-CoV-2 infection. TCRdb reanalysed the 5' RACE reads using MiXCR and keeps one entry per CDR3 protein. The repertoire holds approximately 70,000 distinct CDR3 sequences, with less than 5.5% as singletons. Sequencing was performed on whole blood, taken at baseline. These receptors were obtained from an adult who was a healthcare worker with PCR-confirmed SARS-CoV-2 infection or an uninfected control (not recorded which).

This chain uses TRBV28 with TRBJ2-6; D not certain. This CDR3 is built from 14 residues. Germline loops: CDR1 MDHEN, CDR2 SYDVKM. The V end was cut by 5 bases, the J end by 2 bases, with 7 bases between. CDR3: CASSVDPGANVLTF. CDR3 coding DNA: TGTGCCAGCAGTGTGGACCCTGGGGCCAACGTCCTGACTTTC.

This clonotype was observed a few times. The chain combines TRBV6-1 with TRBJ2-5, with TRBD2 as a possible D gene (5 bases). Trimming removed 2 bases from V and 4 bases from J, with 17 bases in between. The CDR3 has 16 amino acids. Germline-derived CDR1 and CDR2 are MNHNS and SASEGT. Here the CDR3 DNA reads TGTGCCAGCAGTGAACGGGGTGTGCGTTCTCGAGAGACCCAGTACTTC. This encodes CASSERGVRSRETQYF.

This clonotype was seen at least ten times. The chain links TRBV7-8 to TRBJ2-1; 7 bases line up with TRBD2. V lost 5 bases to trimming and J lost 1 base; unmatched junction nucleotides: 5. Per the germline V gene, CDR1 is SGHVS and CDR2 is FQNEAQ. The length of the CDR3 is 15 residues. Here the CDR3 reads CASSGREGSYNEQFF. CDR3 sequence (DNA): TGTGCCAGCAGCGGGAGGGAGGGGTCCTACAATGAGCAGTTCTTC. Full variable domain (outside the CDR3, taken from reference TRBV7-8 and TRBJ2-1): GAGVSQSPRYKVAKRGQDVALRCDPISGHVSLFWYQQALGQGPEFLTYFQNEAQLDKSGLPSDRFFAERPEGSVSTLKIQRTQQEDSAVYLCASSGREGSYNEQFFGPGTRLTVL.

Ten or more counts support this clonotype. V and J are TRBV6-1 and TRBJ1-5; the D gene is possibly TRBD1 (6 bases). Germline CDR1 is MNHNS and CDR2 is SASEGT. V was pared by 3 bases and J by 9 bases, with 18 bases between. The CDR3 runs to 15 residues. The CDR3: CASSDSQGHVLPQHF. The CDR3 region has the DNA TGTGCCAGCAGTGACTCACAGGGTCACGTCCTGCCCCAGCATTTT.

This clonotype was found a few times. This chain links TRBV19 with TRBJ2-4, with 11 bases lining up with TRBD1. Germline values: CDR1 LNHDA, CDR2 SQIVND (reference sequence). Unmatched junction bases numbered 2, after V lost 6 bases and J lost 7 bases. This CDR3 comprises 13 residues. DNA of the CDR3: TGTGCCAGTAGCCGGGACAGGGGGAACATTCAGTACTTC. Amino acid sequence: CASSRDRGNIQYF.

The table lists this clonotype with many counts. V is TRBV30 and J is TRBJ1-2; possibly TRBD1 for D (5 bases). V lost 3 bases, J lost 8 bases, and 16 bases lay in between. CDR1 and CDR2 (germline): GTSNPN, SVGIG (reference sequence). The CDR3 totals 13 residues. Here the CDR3 DNA reads TGTGCCTGGAGCCCCGGGACCCGAGAGGGCTACACCTTC. The encoded protein is CAWSPGTREGYTF.